The entry below describes one T cell receptor (beta chain). Its antigen is as yet unknown. These data originate in a study of breast tumors, draining lymph nodes, adjacent tissues. This CDR3 spans 11 amino acids. Looked up from germline, CDR1 is SQVTM and CDR2 is ANQGSEA. V dropped 6 bases and J dropped 4 bases, with 8 bases sitting between them. Samples came from axillary lymph nodes draining the breast cancer. Notes on the study in general: Findings are consistent with lymph node origin and intratumoral expansion of most tumor T cells. Tumor TCR diversity was below lymph nodes but above nontumor tissue. That most tumor T cells come from lymph nodes remained unproven. Luminal-like breast cancer showed significantly higher tumor–nontumor repertoire similarity than basal-like.

TCRdb passed the multiplex PCR reads through MiXCR, listing each CDR3 protein once. The table has 180,000 or so distinct CDR3 sequences, around 33% seen once. This receptor was taken from a female donor with breast cancer. Some clones in this sample may be carry-over from other donors' samples. The source material was axillary lymph node tissue. This chain joins TRBV29-1 and TRBJ2-3; D is unclear. The CDR3 coding sequence is TGCAGCGTAGCTAGTTCAGATACGCAGTATTTT. Translating it yields CSVASSDTQYF.